This is a list of T cell receptor beta chains from one sample in a study of T-cell memory formation after mild COVID-19. One entry per CDR3 protein results from TCRdb running MiXCR on the 5' RACE reads. Among hundreds of thousands of distinct CDR3 sequences listed, over 15% were seen once. Sequencing was done on a sample of PBMCs or a T cell subset sorted from them (not recorded which). The source of these receptors is a man aged 18-30 years who had mild COVID-19 (a few samples of this study predate the infection). Cell type and time point are not known. The CDR3 runs from the conserved cysteine through the conserved F or W. The D gene is left open where the match is weak. Size tells how often a clone was seen (once, few, many) or the class of an expanded clone, and some rows leave it out.

NA	13	TRBV20-1	many	TRBJ1-1	TGCAGTGCTAGAAGGACGGTGAACACTGAAGCTTTCTTT	CSARRTVNTEAFF
TRBD1	15	TRBV6-5	NA	TRBJ2-3	TGTGCCAGCAGTTACGGACAGGGTGTGACAGATACGCAGTATTTT	CASSYGQGVTDTQYF
NA	13	TRBV7-7	few	TRBJ2-3	TGTGCCAGCAGCTTAAGCGGCCAGGGTACGCAGTATTTT	CASSLSGQGTQYF
TRBD2	15	TRBV2	NA	TRBJ2-1	TGTGCCAGCAGAAAACTAGCGGGGGCGGACAATGAGCAGTTCTTC	CASRKLAGADNEQFF
TRBD2	14	TRBV5-1	NA	TRBJ2-2	TGCGCCAGCAGCTTGGCACTAGCGTCCGGGGAGCTGTTTTTT	CASSLALASGELFF
NA	14	TRBV6-2/TRBV6-3	NA	TRBJ2-5	TGTGCCAGCAGTCCCCTCACTAGGATAGAGACCCAGTACTTC	CASSPLTRIETQYF
TRBD2	13	TRBV7-9	few	TRBJ2-3	TGTGCCAGCACGGAGACTAGCGGGGGATTTCGGTATTTT	CASTETSGGFRYF
NA	15	TRBV7-2	many	TRBJ2-4	TGTGCCAGCAGCCCAGCGGCGGGGGCGTCGAATTCCCAGTACTTC	CASSPAAGASNSQYF
NA	15	TRBV5-1	NA	TRBJ1-1	TGCGCCAGCAGCTTGGCAGGAGGGGGTTGGACTGAAGCTTTCTTT	CASSLAGGGWTEAFF
NA	17	TRBV4-1	few	TRBJ2-2	TGCGCCAGCAGCCGAATGAGGGGACTTCAAAACACCGGGGAGCTGTTTTTT	CASSRMRGLQNTGELFF
NA	18	TRBV12-3/TRBV12-4	many	TRBJ1-1	TGTGCCAGCAGAGCCCCGGGACGCCCGAACATTATAGGGACTGAAGCTTTCTTT	CASRAPGRPNIIGTEAFF
NA	13	TRBV6-1	NA	TRBJ2-5	TGTGCCAGCAGTGAAATTGGGCAAGAGACCCAGTACTTC	CASSEIGQETQYF
TRBD2	15	TRBV7-2	NA	TRBJ2-1	TGTGCCAGCAGCTCCCAGGGACTAGCGGAAAATGAGCAGTTCTTC	CASSSQGLAENEQFF
NA	15	TRBV11-3	NA	TRBJ2-1	TGTGCCAGCAGCTTAGGCAGGGGGGACTACAATGAGCAGTTCTTC	CASSLGRGDYNEQFF
TRBD1	15	TRBV7-2	NA	TRBJ1-4	TGTGCCAGCAGCTTAGACCAGGGGGCTAATGAAAAACTGTTTTTT	CASSLDQGANEKLFF
NA	13	TRBV28	NA	TRBJ1-1	TGTGCCAGCAGTTTAGGGATAATGCCTGAAGCTTTCTTT	CASSLGIMPEAFF
NA	13	TRBV4-1	many	TRBJ2-5	TGCGCCAGCAGCCAGCAGCGGCAAGAGACCCAGTACTTC	CASSQQRQETQYF
NA	13	TRBV20-1	NA	TRBJ1-5	TGCAGTGCTAGGGAGGCAGGGGCTCAGCCCCAGCATTTT	CSAREAGAQPQHF
NA	14	TRBV6-2/TRBV6-3	few	TRBJ2-3	TGTGCCAGCAGTTCGCACAGAGGCACAGATACGCAGTATTTT	CASSSHRGTDTQYF
NA	12	TRBV5-5	few	TRBJ1-4	TGTGCCAGCAGCCGCTCTCAGGAAAAACTGTTTTTT	CASSRSQEKLFF
NA	12	TRBV20-1	NA	TRBJ1-1	TGCAGTGCGGCCGGGACATTCACTGAAGCTTTCTTT	CSAAGTFTEAFF
NA	14	TRBV6-2/TRBV6-3	few	TRBJ2-1	TGTGCCAGCAGTTACTCGAAGGTAGTTCCTGAGCAGTTCTTC	CASSYSKVVPEQFF
TRBD2	16	TRBV4-1	NA	TRBJ2-5	TGCGCCAGCAGCCACCCTAGCGGGGGGGCCCAAGAGACCCAGTACTTC	CASSHPSGGAQETQYF
TRBD1	15	TRBV12-3/TRBV12-4	few	TRBJ1-5	TGTGCCAGCAGTACCTTAACAGGGGGCAATCAGCCCCAGCATTTT	CASSTLTGGNQPQHF
TRBD2	16	TRBV7-2	NA	TRBJ2-3	TGTGCCAGCAGCTTCGGCGGGGGGGCCTACACAGATACGCAGTATTTT	CASSFGGGAYTDTQYF
NA	16	TRBV20-1	NA	TRBJ2-3	TGCAGTGCTCATAGTAGGGGGGGACCCGGCACAGATACGCAGTATTTT	CSAHSRGGPGTDTQYF
TRBD1	16	TRBV7-2	few	TRBJ2-3	TGTGCCAGCAGCTCTCACGGACAGGAGAGCACAGATACGCAGTATTTT	CASSSHGQESTDTQYF
TRBD2	17	TRBV3-1	NA	TRBJ2-1	TGTGCCAGCAGCCAAGATTGGTCTAGCGGGGGCAACAATGAGCAGTTCTTC	CASSQDWSSGGNNEQFF
NA	14	TRBV5-1	NA	TRBJ2-3	TGCGCCAGCAGCTTCACAGCGGGCACAGATACGCAGTATTTT	CASSFTAGTDTQYF
NA	13	TRBV7-2	few	TRBJ1-1	TGTGCCAGCAGCTTAGACAGGGACGCTGAAGCTTTCTTT	CASSLDRDAEAFF
TRBD2	13	TRBV6-6	few	TRBJ2-7	TGTGCCAGCAACCGGGGGGGGGACTACGAGCAGTACTTC	CASNRGGDYEQYF
TRBD2	16	TRBV7-2	few	TRBJ2-1	TGTGCCAGCAGCTTAGAGGCTAGCGGGGCCTACAATGAGCAGTTCTTC	CASSLEASGAYNEQFF
NA	17	TRBV5-1	NA	TRBJ1-4	TGCGCCAGATACCCAGGGATGGGGGAGATGACTAATGAAAAACTGTTTTTT	CARYPGMGEMTNEKLFF
NA	13	TRBV4-3	few	TRBJ2-5	TGCGCCAGCAGCCCGAAAAAAGGAGAGACCCAGTACTTC	CASSPKKGETQYF
TRBD1	16	TRBV9	few	TRBJ1-2	TGTGCCAGCAGCGTAGTAGGAACGGGACAGGGTTCTGGCTACACCTTC	CASSVVGTGQGSGYTF
NA	15	TRBV4-3	few	TRBJ2-7	TGCGCCAGCAGCCAAGTTGCGGATTTCTCCTACGAGCAGTACTTC	CASSQVADFSYEQYF
NA	17	TRBV24-1	many	TRBJ2-2	TGTGCCACCAGTGATACATTTTACGCAGGGAGCACCGGGGAGCTGTTTTTT	CATSDTFYAGSTGELFF
NA	14	TRBV4-3	many	TRBJ2-3	TGCGCCAGCAGCCTGCGAAGGGGCACAGATACGCAGTATTTT	CASSLRRGTDTQYF
TRBD1	15	TRBV24-1	NA	TRBJ2-5	TGTGCCACCGGGGCCTCCGGGACAGGGAAAGAGACCCAGTACTTC	CATGASGTGKETQYF
NA	14	TRBV7-2	NA	TRBJ1-2	TGTGCCAGCAGCTCAAGGACAGACAACTATGGCTACACCTTC	CASSSRTDNYGYTF
NA	16	TRBV7-2	NA	TRBJ1-6	TGTGCCAGCAGCTTAGGGTCGGTCCTCTATAATTCACCCCTCCACTTT	CASSLGSVLYNSPLHF
NA	15	TRBV5-1	few	TRBJ1-6	TGCGCCAGCAGCTTGGATAGCCAGTATAATTCACCCCTCCACTTT	CASSLDSQYNSPLHF
NA	14	TRBV5-1	NA	TRBJ2-3	TGCGCCAGCAGCTTGAGGGCGGAGGGGGATACGCAGTATTTT	CASSLRAEGDTQYF
NA	14	TRBV12-3/TRBV12-4	NA	TRBJ1-2	TGTGCCAGCAGTTTAGAGGGCCTTCGACGTGGCTACACCTTC	CASSLEGLRRGYTF
NA	14	TRBV5-1	many	TRBJ2-7	TGCGCCAGCAGCTTGCCCTCGTCCGGCTACGAGCAGTACTTC	CASSLPSSGYEQYF
TRBD2	14	TRBV5-4	many	TRBJ2-5	TGTGCCAGCAGCCAGACTAGCGGGCCAGAGACCCAGTACTTC	CASSQTSGPETQYF
TRBD1	15	TRBV6-6	NA	TRBJ1-1	TGTGCCAGCAGCCTCAGGACAGGCATGAACACTGAAGCTTTCTTT	CASSLRTGMNTEAFF
NA	11	TRBV9	many	TRBJ2-3	TGTGCCAGCAGCGTAGAGGATACGCAGTATTTT	CASSVEDTQYF